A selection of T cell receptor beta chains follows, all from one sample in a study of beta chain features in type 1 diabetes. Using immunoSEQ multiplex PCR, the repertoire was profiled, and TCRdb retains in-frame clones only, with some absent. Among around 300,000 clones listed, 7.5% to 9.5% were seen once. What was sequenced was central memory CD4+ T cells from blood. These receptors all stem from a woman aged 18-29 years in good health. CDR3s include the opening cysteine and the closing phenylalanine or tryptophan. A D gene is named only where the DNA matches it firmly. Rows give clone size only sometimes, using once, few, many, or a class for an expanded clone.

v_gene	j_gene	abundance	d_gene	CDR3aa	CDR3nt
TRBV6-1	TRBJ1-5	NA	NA	CASNLDMGQPQHF	TGTGCCAGCAACCTCGACATGGGTCAGCCCCAGCATTTT
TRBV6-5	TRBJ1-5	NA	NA	CASSYSIFGPQHF	TGTGCCAGCAGTTACTCGATTTTTGGGCCCCAGCATTTT
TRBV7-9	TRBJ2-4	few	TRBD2	CASSSLAGMNKNIQYF	TGTGCCAGCAGCTCACTAGCGGGTATGAACAAAAACATTCAGTACTTC
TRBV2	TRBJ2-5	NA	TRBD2	CASKQRGGVGETQYF	TGTGCCAGCAAACAGAGGGGAGGGGTTGGAGAGACCCAGTACTTC
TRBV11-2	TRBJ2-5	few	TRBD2	CASSLDLGGLEGTQYF	TGTGCCAGCAGCTTAGACTTGGGTGGACTAGAAGGGACCCAGTACTTC
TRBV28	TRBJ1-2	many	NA	CASSLTRGYTF	TGTGCCAGCAGTCTGACGCGGGGCTACACCTTC
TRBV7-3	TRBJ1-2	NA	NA	CASSPGAGSNYGYTF	TGTGCCAGCAGCCCCGGGGCAGGATCTAACTATGGCTACACCTTC
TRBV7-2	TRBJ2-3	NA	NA	CASSLDGLPTDTQYF	TGTGCCAGCAGCTTAGATGGACTCCCGACAGATACGCAGTATTTT
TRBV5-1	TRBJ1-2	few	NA	CASSTDSFNYGYTF	TGCGCCAGCAGCACAGACAGCTTTAACTATGGCTACACCTTC
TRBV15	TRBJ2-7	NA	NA	CATSRDKGDPTYEQYF	TGTGCCACCAGCAGAGATAAGGGGGATCCCACCTACGAGCAGTACTTC
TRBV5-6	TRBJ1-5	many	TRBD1	CASSLGQAGQPQHF	TGTGCCAGCAGCCTAGGACAGGCGGGGCAGCCCCAGCATTTT
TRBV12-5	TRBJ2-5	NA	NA	CASGLVTGYRETQYF	TGTGCTAGTGGTTTGGTCACAGGCTATCGGGAGACCCAGTACTTC
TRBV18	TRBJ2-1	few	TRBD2	CASSPPVAGDINEQFF	TGTGCCAGCTCACCGCCGGTAGCGGGAGACATTAATGAGCAGTTCTTC
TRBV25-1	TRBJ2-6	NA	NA	CASSEPTASGANVLTF	TGTGCCAGCAGTGAACCGACTGCCTCTGGGGCCAACGTCCTGACTTTC
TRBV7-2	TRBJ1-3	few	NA	CASSRLTNSGNTIYF	TGTGCCAGCAGCCGACTTACTAACTCTGGAAACACCATATATTTT
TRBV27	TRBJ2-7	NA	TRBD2	CASSFRLAGDIYEQYF	TGTGCCAGCAGTTTTAGACTAGCGGGAGATATCTACGAGCAGTACTTC
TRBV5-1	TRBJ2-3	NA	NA	CASSLGTGGMHIDTQYF	TGCGCCAGCAGCTTGGGCACGGGTGGGATGCACATAGATACGCAGTATTTT
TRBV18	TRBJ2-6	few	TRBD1	CASSQGTGGAGANVLTF	TGTGCCAGCTCACAGGGGACAGGGGGCGCTGGGGCCAACGTCCTGACTTTC
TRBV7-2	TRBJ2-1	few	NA	CASSLGGPSPQFF	TGTGCCAGCAGCTTAGGTGGACCGAGTCCACAGTTCTTC
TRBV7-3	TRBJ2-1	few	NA	CASSLSRVTYNEQFF	TGTGCCAGCAGCTTGTCCAGGGTAACCTACAATGAGCAGTTCTTC
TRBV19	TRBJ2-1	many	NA	CASGQGHSYNEQFF	TGTGCCAGTGGCCAGGGACACTCCTACAATGAGCAGTTCTTC
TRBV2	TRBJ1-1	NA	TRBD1	CASSLQGAMHAFF	TGTGCCAGCAGTTTACAGGGGGCAATGCATGCTTTCTTT
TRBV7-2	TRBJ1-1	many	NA	CASSSKGRWGVPF	TGTGCCAGCAGCTCCAAGGGGAGATGGGGGGTACCCTTT
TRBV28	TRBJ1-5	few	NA	CASSSAGNGNQPQHF	TGTGCCAGCAGTTCGGCAGGTAATGGCAATCAGCCCCAGCATTTT
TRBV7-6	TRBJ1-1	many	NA	CASSSQQNTEAFF	TGTGCCAGCAGCTCACAGCAGAACACTGAAGCTTTCTTT
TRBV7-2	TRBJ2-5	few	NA	CASSQNRRTQETQYF	TGTGCCAGCAGCCAGAATCGTCGGACCCAAGAGACCCAGTACTTC
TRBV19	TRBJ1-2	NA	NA	CASSEKANYGYTF	TGTGCCAGTAGTGAGAAAGCTAACTATGGCTACACCTTC
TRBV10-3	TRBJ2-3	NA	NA	CAIKSDAGATDTQYF	TGTGCCATCAAATCGGACGCGGGGGCCACAGATACGCAGTATTTT
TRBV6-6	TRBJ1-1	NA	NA	CASSSPTGEAFF	TGTGCCAGCAGTTCCCCGACAGGAGAAGCTTTCTTT
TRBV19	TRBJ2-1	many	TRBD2	CATRASGIHEQFF	TGTGCCACCAGGGCTAGCGGGATTCATGAGCAGTTCTTC
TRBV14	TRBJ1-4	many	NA	CASSQVQVGEKLFF	TGTGCCAGCAGCCAAGTACAGGTCGGGGAAAAACTGTTTTTT
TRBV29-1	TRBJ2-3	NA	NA	CSVDRDWADTQYF	TGCAGCGTTGACAGGGATTGGGCAGATACGCAGTATTTT
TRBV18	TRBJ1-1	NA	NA	CASSPVFIQGNTEAFF	TGTGCCAGCTCACCTGTCTTTATTCAGGGGAACACTGAAGCTTTCTTT
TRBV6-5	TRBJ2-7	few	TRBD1	CASSYTGGNEQYF	TGTGCCAGCAGTTACACAGGGGGTAACGAGCAGTACTTC
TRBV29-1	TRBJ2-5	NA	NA	CSSRRQSQETQYF	TGCAGCTCACGACGGCAATCCCAAGAGACCCAGTACTTC
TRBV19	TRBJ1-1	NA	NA	CASKNSIRDFDTEAFF	TGTGCCAGTAAAAATTCGATAAGGGATTTCGACACTGAAGCTTTCTTT
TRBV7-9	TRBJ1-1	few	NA	CASSSNSGTEAFF	TGTGCCAGCAGCTCCAACTCGGGCACTGAAGCTTTCTTT
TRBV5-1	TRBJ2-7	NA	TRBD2	CASSRTGLADYEQYF	TGCGCCAGCAGCAGAACGGGACTAGCAGACTACGAGCAGTACTTC
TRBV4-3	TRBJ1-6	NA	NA	CASAVGAGVGSPLHF	TGCGCCAGCGCCGTGGGGGCGGGGGTAGGTTCACCCCTCCACTTT
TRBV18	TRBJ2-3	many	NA	CASSNRQLQTDTQYF	TGTGCCAGCTCAAACCGCCAGCTTCAGACAGATACGCAGTATTTT